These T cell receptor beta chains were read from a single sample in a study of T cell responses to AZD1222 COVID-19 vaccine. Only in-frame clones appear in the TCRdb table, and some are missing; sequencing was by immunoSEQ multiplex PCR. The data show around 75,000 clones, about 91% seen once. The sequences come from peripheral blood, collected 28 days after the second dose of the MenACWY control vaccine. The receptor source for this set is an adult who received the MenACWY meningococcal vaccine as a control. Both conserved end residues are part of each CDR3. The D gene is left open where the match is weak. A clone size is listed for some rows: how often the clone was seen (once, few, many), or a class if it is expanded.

CDR3: CASISDRSAGNTGELFF
DNA: TGTGCCAGTATTTCGGACAGGAGCGCAGGGAACACCGGGGAGCTGTTTTTT
D: TRBD1
V: TRBV19
J: TRBJ2-2
size: -

CDR3: CASSVDSPSGNTIYF
DNA: TGTGCCAGCAGCGTAGACAGCCCATCTGGAAACACCATATATTTT
D: -
V: TRBV9
J: TRBJ1-3
size: -

CDR3: CASSLRDRLNTEAFF
DNA: TGTGCCAGCAGCCTTCGGGACAGATTGAACACTGAAGCTTTCTTT
D: TRBD1
V: TRBV5-4
J: TRBJ1-1
size: -

CDR3: CASSEDPRARGYTF
DNA: TGTGCCAGCAGTGAAGACCCCAGGGCTCGGGGCTACACCTTC
D: -
V: TRBV6-1
J: TRBJ1-2
size: -

CDR3: CASTGTGTHYTF
DNA: TGTGCCAGCACCGGGACAGGAACACACTACACCTTC
D: TRBD1
V: TRBV12-3/TRBV12-4
J: TRBJ1-2
size: -

CDR3: CASSLYRDVTEAFF
DNA: TGTGCCAGCAGCCTCTACAGGGATGTCACTGAAGCTTTCTTT
D: -
V: TRBV6-5
J: TRBJ1-1
size: -

CDR3: CAIRAGQGDEKLFF
DNA: TGTGCCATCAGGGCCGGACAGGGAGATGAAAAACTGTTTTTT
D: TRBD1
V: TRBV10-3
J: TRBJ1-4
size: once

CDR3: CASSIVAGQGAQPQHF
DNA: TGTGCCAGTAGTATAGTTGCGGGACAGGGCGCTCAGCCCCAGCATTTT
D: TRBD1
V: TRBV19
J: TRBJ1-5
size: -

CDR3: CASSIELAGGITDTQYF
DNA: TGTGCCAGTAGTATTGAGTTGGCGGGGGGGATCACAGATACGCAGTATTTT
D: TRBD2
V: TRBV19
J: TRBJ2-3
size: -

CDR3: CASSLWAGMTGNTIYF
DNA: TGTGCCAGCAGTTTATGGGCCGGGATGACTGGAAACACCATATATTTT
D: -
V: TRBV28
J: TRBJ1-3
size: -

CDR3: CASSQVGQGIDEQYF
DNA: TGTGCCAGCAGCCAAGTGGGACAGGGAATCGACGAGCAGTACTTC
D: TRBD1
V: TRBV4-2
J: TRBJ2-7
size: -

CDR3: CASSPGRATNTEAFF
DNA: TGCGCCAGCAGCCCCGGGAGGGCGACGAACACTGAAGCTTTCTTT
D: -
V: TRBV5-1
J: TRBJ1-1
size: few

CDR3: CASSQQLGSEAFF
DNA: TGTGCCAGCAGCCAACAGCTCGGCTCTGAAGCTTTCTTT
D: -
V: TRBV14
J: TRBJ1-1
size: -

CDR3: CASSLSRAVQETQYF
DNA: TGCGCCAGCAGCTTGTCGAGGGCCGTACAAGAGACCCAGTACTTC
D: -
V: TRBV5-1
J: TRBJ2-5
size: -

CDR3: CASSVGDSVYGYTF
DNA: TGTGCCAGCAGCGTGGGGGACAGTGTCTATGGCTACACCTTC
D: TRBD1
V: TRBV9
J: TRBJ1-2
size: -

CDR3: CASRTDSGANVLTF
DNA: TGTGCCAGCCGTACGGACTCTGGGGCCAACGTCCTGACTTTC
D: -
V: TRBV6-5
J: TRBJ2-6
size: -

CDR3: CASSLTVYGYTF
DNA: TGTGCCAGCAGTTTAACAGTCTATGGCTACACCTTC
D: -
V: TRBV28
J: TRBJ1-2
size: -

CDR3: CASSTRTVLSGNTIYF
DNA: TGTGCCAGCAGCACACGGACAGTCCTCTCTGGAAACACCATATATTTT
D: -
V: TRBV9
J: TRBJ1-3
size: -

CDR3: CASSQDVRGEQFF
DNA: TGCGCCAGCAGCCAAGATGTGCGGGGGGAGCAGTTCTTC
D: TRBD2
V: TRBV4-1
J: TRBJ2-1
size: once

CDR3: CASSLTGVGNTGELFF
DNA: TGTGCCAGCAGCTTAACAGGGGTCGGGAACACCGGGGAGCTGTTTTTT
D: TRBD1
V: TRBV7-2
J: TRBJ2-2
size: -

CDR3: CASSPEYNQPQHF
DNA: TGTGCCAGCTCGCCCGAATATAATCAGCCCCAGCATTTT
D: -
V: TRBV18
J: TRBJ1-5
size: -

CDR3: CASSKAAGGHYNSPLHF
DNA: TGTGCCAGTAGTAAGGCAGCCGGGGGCCACTATAATTCACCCCTCCACTTT
D: -
V: TRBV19
J: TRBJ1-6
size: once

CDR3: CAISSDPNQPQHF
DNA: TGTGCCATCTCATCCGACCCCAATCAGCCCCAGCATTTT
D: -
V: TRBV10-3
J: TRBJ1-5
size: -

CDR3: CASSLGVSKNTEAFF
DNA: TGTGCCAGCAGCTTAGGCGTCAGTAAAAACACTGAAGCTTTCTTT
D: -
V: TRBV7-9
J: TRBJ1-1
size: -

CDR3: CASSEPDRGSDNEQFF
DNA: TGTGCCAGCAGTGAACCGGACAGGGGAAGCGACAATGAGCAGTTCTTC
D: TRBD1
V: TRBV2
J: TRBJ2-1
size: -

CDR3: CATEADLNSPLHF
DNA: TGTGCCACCGAGGCAGATCTTAATTCACCCCTCCACTTT
D: -
V: TRBV15
J: TRBJ1-6
size: -

CDR3: CASSPPTTLNTEAFF
DNA: TGTGCCAGCAGTCCCCCCACGACGCTGAACACTGAAGCTTTCTTT
D: -
V: TRBV28
J: TRBJ1-1
size: -

CDR3: CASSQDRGQDYGYTF
DNA: TGCGCCAGCAGCCAAGACCGTGGACAAGACTATGGCTACACCTTC
D: -
V: TRBV4-1
J: TRBJ1-2
size: -

CDR3: CASSPGSNYGYTF
DNA: TGTGCCAGCAGCCCCGGAAGTAACTATGGCTACACCTTC
D: -
V: TRBV7-9
J: TRBJ1-2
size: medium-sized

CDR3: CASSEAQWSLNQPQHF
DNA: TGTGCCAGCAGTGAAGCGCAGTGGAGCCTCAATCAGCCCCAGCATTTT
D: -
V: TRBV6-1
J: TRBJ1-5
size: -

CDR3: CASSPAGQGSNQPQHF
DNA: TGTGCCAGCAGTCCGGCGGGACAGGGTAGCAATCAGCCCCAGCATTTT
D: TRBD1
V: TRBV28
J: TRBJ1-5
size: -

CDR3: CASSLDGFSNQPQHF
DNA: TGCGCCAGCAGCTTGGATGGTTTTAGCAATCAGCCCCAGCATTTT
D: -
V: TRBV5-1
J: TRBJ1-5
size: -

CDR3: CASSWGPRQPQHF
DNA: TGTGCCAGCAGTTGGGGACCTAGGCAGCCCCAGCATTTT
D: -
V: TRBV6-5
J: TRBJ1-5
size: -

CDR3: CASSPRTSGGVGDNEQFF
DNA: TGTGCCAGCAGTCCTCGGACTAGCGGCGGGGTAGGCGACAATGAGCAGTTCTTC
D: TRBD2
V: TRBV2
J: TRBJ2-1
size: -

CDR3: CATLDTGPYNSPLHF
DNA: TGTGCCACCCTGGACACAGGGCCCTATAATTCACCCCTCCACTTT
D: -
V: TRBV6-5
J: TRBJ1-6
size: once

CDR3: CASSRRDRGNTEAFF
DNA: TGCGCCAGCAGCCGCCGGGACAGGGGGAACACTGAAGCTTTCTTT
D: TRBD1
V: TRBV5-1
J: TRBJ1-1
size: -

CDR3: CASSSTRNYGYTF
DNA: TGTGCCAGCAGTTCAACACGAAACTATGGCTACACCTTC
D: -
V: TRBV12-3/TRBV12-4
J: TRBJ1-2
size: once

CDR3: CAWSRPRGGAGDTQYF
DNA: TGTGCCTGGAGCCGCCCCCGGGGGGGCGCGGGAGATACGCAGTATTTT
D: TRBD2
V: TRBV30
J: TRBJ2-3
size: -

CDR3: CASRKPGLPYGYTF
DNA: TGTGCCAGTAGGAAACCAGGGTTACCTTATGGCTACACCTTC
D: -
V: TRBV19
J: TRBJ1-2
size: -

CDR3: CASSEAGGRGRPYEQYF
DNA: TGTGCCAGCAGTGAAGCAGGAGGCAGGGGAAGACCCTACGAGCAGTACTTC
D: -
V: TRBV6-1
J: TRBJ2-7
size: -

CDR3: CASRKTSGGPDTQYF
DNA: TGTGCCAGCAGAAAGACTAGCGGGGGGCCCGATACGCAGTATTTT
D: TRBD2
V: TRBV6-5
J: TRBJ2-3
size: few

CDR3: CASSESGVGFSGNTIYF
DNA: TGTGCCAGCAGTGAAAGTGGTGTGGGATTCTCTGGAAACACCATATATTTT
D: -
V: TRBV2
J: TRBJ1-3
size: -

CDR3: CATSDPGQGSNQPQHF
DNA: TGTGCCACCAGTGACCCCGGACAGGGTAGCAATCAGCCCCAGCATTTT
D: TRBD1
V: TRBV24-1
J: TRBJ1-5
size: few

CDR3: CASGAGNQPQHF
DNA: TGTGCATCAGGGGCTGGCAATCAGCCCCAGCATTTT
D: -
V: TRBV28
J: TRBJ1-5
size: -

CDR3: CASSIDGSYEKLFF
DNA: TGCGCCAGCAGCATCGACGGGAGTTATGAAAAACTGTTTTTT
D: -
V: TRBV5-1
J: TRBJ1-4
size: -

CDR3: CASSPRQGNEQYF
DNA: TGTGCCAGCAGTCCTAGACAGGGAAACGAGCAGTACTTC
D: TRBD1
V: TRBV2
J: TRBJ2-7
size: -